The T cell receptor beta chain described here comes from a study of CD8 T cells in Susac syndrome. In germline, CDR1 is SGDLS, CDR2 YYNGEE. The junction had 6 bases not matched to a gene; V was cut back by 0 bases and J by 0 bases. The CDR3 loop spans 17 amino acids. Sequencing of TCR beta was performed on blood CD8+ and CD4+ T cells. Negative isolation yielded CD8+ and CD4+ T cells; FACS enriched TEMRA cells. RNA amounts of roughly 0.5 to 1 ug underwent reverse transcription with random hexamers. TCRdb itself ran the immunoSEQ multiplex PCR reads through MiXCR, one entry per CDR3 protein. Of around 160,000 distinct CDR3 sequences in the sample, about 95% were seen once.

Material for sequencing was CD4+ T cells from PBMCs. V gene TRBV9 combines with J gene TRBJ2-3; 8 positions match TRBD2. This TCR was recovered from a human donor in good health. For the CDR3, the DNA is TGTGCCAGCAGCGTAGGGGAGCGGGGGACCAGCACAGATACGCAGTATTTT. Its translation is CASSVGERGTSTDTQYF.